Below, one T cell receptor (beta chain) is given with its context. The repertoire was sequenced with immunoSEQ multiplex PCR; TCRdb's copy has only in-frame clones and lacks some. The sample lists about 700,000 clones, over 65% seen once, with over 1.5% in the top ten. This entry is derived from a study of shared clonotypes between healthy human individuals. Whole-study context: Donors were two women and a few men aged 18 to 49.

The germline V and J ends were trimmed by 2 bases and 7 bases, with 8 bases remaining between them. Germline-derived CDR1 and CDR2 are MNHEY and SVGAGI. This CDR3 is 13 amino acids long. This TCR was recovered from a woman between 25 and 40 years old in good health. This chain joins TRBV6-5 and TRBJ2-2, with no clear D. Input material: memory CD4+ T cells sorted from blood. Sample subset: CD45RA-negative fraction. CDR3 coding DNA: TGTGCCAGCAGTTACAGTCGAGGCGGGGAGCTGTTTTTT. Translating it yields CASSYSRGGELFF.